These 26 T cell receptor beta chains originate from one sample sequenced in a study of T cells in Graves' hyperthyroidism and ophthalmopathy (dated by TCRdb to the late 2010s). Library preparation employed multiplex PCR. The sample was run on an Illumina HiSeq 2000. The TCR beta CDR3 regions were amplified from RNA transcripts. The TCR CDR3 was subjected to a first round of RT-PCR using the HTBI primer set and the Qiagen OneStep RT-PCR kit. TCRdb handled the public reads itself, with Q25 trimming in fastp and clone calling in MiXCR, and kept productive beta chains. Rows with a matching CDR3 protein are joined into one entry that keeps the most common DNA and genes. The table for this sample lists about 760,000 distinct CDR3 sequences; around a third of them were counted only once. 31% of the sample is in the top ten clones. Sequenced material: blood. All receptors derive from a woman between 35 and 50 years old with Graves' hyperthyroidism.

In its sample, this clonotype was seen many times. The V gene is TRBV29-1, the J gene TRBJ2-7; weak D call: TRBD2 (7 bases). The germline gives CDR1 SQVTM, CDR2 ANQGSEA. Trimming left V 0 bases short and J 5 bases short, with 14 bases between. The CDR3 loop spans 14 amino acids. Here the CDR3 DNA reads TGCAGCGTTGAAGAAAGGGGGGGGTTGAACGAGCAGTACTTC. Protein sequence: CSVEERGGLNEQYF.

This clonotype has a count of ten or more. V usage is TRBV19 and J usage is TRBJ2-5; D unresolved. CDR1 and CDR2 (germline): LNHDA, SQIVND (reference sequence). The CDR3 length is 14 residues. V was cut by 5 bases and J by 2 bases, with 12 bases left in between. CDR3 region: CASSPGRLQETQYF. CDR3 DNA: TGTGCCAGTAGTCCAGGACGGCTACAAGAGACCCAGTACTTC.

This chain joins TRBV7-2 and TRBJ1-1; D ambiguous. This CDR3 is built from 11 residues. Germline V gene sequence: CDR1 SGHTA, CDR2 FQGNSA. V gave up 7 bases and J gave up 4 bases, with 7 bases separating them. The CDR3 protein is CASNFGTEAFF. The CDR3 nucleotides are TGTGCCAGCAACTTTGGCACTGAAGCTTTCTTT.

The chain carries TRBV6-5 and TRBJ2-5; D is uncertain. This CDR3 has 13 residues. V lost 2 bases and J lost 0, with 4 bases in between. Per the germline V gene, CDR1 is MNHEY and CDR2 is SVGAGI. CDR3 in DNA: TGTGCCAGCAGTTACCGATACCAAGAGACCCAGTACTTC. Its translation is CASSYRYQETQYF.

This clonotype was counted a few times. The rearrangement links TRBV28 to TRBJ2-7; 11 bases are shared with TRBD2. After removal of 6 bases from V and 3 bases from J, the junction contained 4 bases not matched to a gene. CDR1 MDHEN and CDR2 SYDVKM come from the germline V gene. The CDR3 is 14 amino acids. In DNA form, the CDR3 reads TGTGCCAGCAGCCTTAGCGGGAGGGTCTACGAGCAGTACTTC. It encodes CASSLSGRVYEQYF.

V gene TRBV15 combines with J gene TRBJ2-2; perhaps TRBD1 as D (5 bases). Trimming removed 4 bases from V and 2 bases from J, with 11 bases in between. This CDR3 region has 15 residues. Per the germline V gene, CDR1 is LNHNV and CDR2 is YYDKDF (reference sequence). The CDR3 DNA is TGTGCCACCAGCAAATATAGGGGTAACACCGGGGAGCTGTTTTTT. It yields the protein CATSKYRGNTGELFF.

This clonotype was detected many times. The chain links TRBV6-5 to TRBJ1-2; D gene uncertain. The CDR3 runs to 13 residues. Germline V gene sequence: CDR1 MNHEY, CDR2 SVGAGI. The V end was cut by 6 bases, the J end by 1 base, with 9 bases between. In DNA, the CDR3 is TGTGCCAGCAGCAGGACCGATAACTATGGCTACACCTTC. Protein sequence: CASSRTDNYGYTF.

The chain recombines TRBV28 with TRBJ2-5; D call uncertain. The V end lost 6 bases, the J end lost 5 bases, and 13 bases lay between the germline ends. The CDR3 totals 13 residues. Germline values: CDR1 MDHEN, CDR2 SYDVKM. The CDR3 protein is CASRPVVVETQYF. The CDR3 nucleotides read TGTGCCAGCAGGCCTGTAGTTGTGGAGACCCAGTACTTC.

This clonotype occurred many times. The gene calls are TRBV10-3 and TRBJ1-1, with D unclear. Germline lookup yields CDR1 ENHRY and CDR2 SYGVKD. The V end lost 4 bases, the J end lost 3 bases, and 12 bases lay between the germline ends. CDR3 length equals 14 residues. The chain's CDR3 is CAISVDEYYTEAFF. CDR3 coding DNA: TGTGCCATCAGTGTCGACGAATACTACACTGAAGCTTTCTTT.

The rearrangement links TRBV2 to TRBJ1-4; D is ambiguous. The V end was cut by 4 bases, the J end by 8 bases, with 8 bases between. Germline V gene sequence: CDR1 SNHLY, CDR2 FYNNEI. The CDR3 consists of 12 residues. The CDR3: CASSVRGEKLFF. Here the CDR3 DNA reads TGTGCCAGCAGTGTCCGGGGAGAAAAACTGTTTTTT.

This clonotype has a count of ten or more. The CDR3, as DNA: TGTGCCAGCAGCTTCCAGGGGAAGCAGCCCCAGCATTTT. Translation gives CASSFQGKQPQHF. This chain links TRBV7-2 with TRBJ1-5, with a tentative D call TRBD1 (6 bases). V was shortened by 3 bases and J by 7 bases, with 10 bases between the two germline ends. Per germline, CDR1 SGHTA and CDR2 FQGNSA. This CDR3 has 13 residues. Drawing the rest from reference TRBV7-2 and TRBJ1-5, the complete variable domain is GAGVSQSPSNKVTEKGKDVELRCDPISGHTALYWYRQSLGQGLEFLIYFQGNSAPDKSGLPSDRFSAERTGGSVSTLTIQRTQQEDSAVYLCASSFQGKQPQHFGDGTRLSIL.

There are a few counts of this clonotype. V is TRBV20-1 and J is TRBJ1-1; no clear D. CDR1 is DFQATT and CDR2 is SNEGSKA in the germline V gene (reference sequence). Trimming left V 4 bases short and J 8 bases short, with 5 bases between. This CDR3 spans 9 amino acids. As DNA, the CDR3 is TGCAGTGCTAAGAGGGAAGCTTTCTTT. This codes for CSAKREAFF.

This chain joins TRBV6-5 and TRBJ1-2; no clear D. V was trimmed by 1 base and J by 2 bases, leaving 14 bases between them. Per germline, CDR1 MNHEY and CDR2 SVGAGI. This CDR3 has 16 amino acids. CDR3 residues: CASSYFSLDTNYGYTF. The CDR3 region has the DNA TGTGCCAGCAGTTACTTCTCGCTCGACACGAACTATGGCTACACCTTC.

This clonotype showed up many times. V is TRBV6-5 and J is TRBJ2-5, with a tentative D call TRBD2 (7 bases). Germline V lookup: CDR1 MNHEY, CDR2 SVGAGI. This CDR3 is 15 amino acids long. Trimming took 8 bases from V and 5 from J, leaving 21 bases between them. CDR3 nucleotide sequence: TGTGCCAGCGGGGGCACTAGCGTCGGGCGGGAGACCCAGTACTTC. This encodes CASGGTSVGRETQYF.

This clonotype was recorded at least ten times. The J gene is TRBJ1-5, the V gene TRBV6-5; D ambiguous. The CDR3 is made up of 13 amino acids. V was pared by 0 bases and J by 5 bases, with 5 bases between. CDR1 is MNHEY, CDR2 SVGAGI, per germline. CDR3 sequence: CASSYSRDQPQHF. CDR3 nucleotide sequence: TGTGCCAGCAGTTACTCGCGTGATCAGCCCCAGCATTTT.

This clonotype was counted only a few times. The genes are TRBV5-4 and TRBJ1-1; TRBD1 is a possible D gene (5 bases). Germline assignment: CDR1 SGHNT and CDR2 YYREEE (reference sequence). CDR3 length: 15 amino acids. Trimming removed 4 bases from V and 4 bases from J, with 17 bases in between. CDR3 DNA sequence: TGTGCCAGCAGCCAGAGGGACGGAGAAGCCACTGAAGCTTTCTTT. Its translation: CASSQRDGEATEAFF.

The sample holds a few counts of this clonotype. This chain uses TRBV4-3 with TRBJ2-5; D gene uncertain. The V gene's germline CDR1 is LGHNA and CDR2 YSLEER. The CDR3 length is 13 residues. V was clipped by 8 bases and J by 0 bases, with 10 bases between them. This CDR3 is CASSPTNQETQYF. CDR3 nucleotide sequence: TGCGCCAGCTCCCCGACGAACCAAGAGACCCAGTACTTC.

Notes on this clonotype: With a much larger clone just one base away, this may be a read error. The CDR3 DNA sequence: TGTGTCAGCAGTTACGGTTCGGCTCAGCCCCAGCATTTT. This codes for CVSSYGSAQPQHF. This chain uses TRBV6-5 with TRBJ1-5; no clear D. Germline CDR1 and CDR2: MNHEY and SVGAGI. CDR3 length: 13 residues.

CDR3 sequence reads: CASSFVAGLNTEAFF. As DNA, the CDR3 is TGTGCCAGCAGTTTTGTCGCGGGCCTGAACACTGAAGCTTTCTTT. The chain employs TRBV6-5 and TRBJ1-1; unclear D gene. The germline gives CDR1 MNHEY, CDR2 SVGAGI. Trimming left V 4 bases short and J 0 bases short, with 12 bases between. The CDR3 covers 15 residues.

This clonotype came up a few times. The genes are TRBV28 and TRBJ1-2; D is perhaps TRBD1 (6 bases). The germline V gene encodes CDR1 MDHEN and CDR2 SYDVKM. This CDR3 has 15 amino acids. V was pared by 3 bases and J by 6 bases, with 17 bases between. The CDR3 DNA sequence: TGTGCCAGCAGTTTCCCTAACAGGGTTCTCGATGGCTACACCTTC. Protein sequence: CASSFPNRVLDGYTF.

The chain combines TRBV10-3 with TRBJ1-5, with D hard to call. Germline CDR1 ENHRY, CDR2 SYGVKD. Deletions cut 3 bases from V and 4 bases from J, with 4 bases between. The CDR3 is 12 residues long. The CDR3 region is CAISDWNQPQHF. For the CDR3, the DNA is TGTGCCATCAGTGATTGGAATCAGCCCCAGCATTTT.

J is TRBJ1-1 and V is TRBV29-1; TRBD1 matches 7 bases. The CDR3 extends over 19 amino acids. CDR1 SQVTM and CDR2 ANQGSEA come from the germline V gene. V dropped 7 bases and J dropped 2; count of bases not matched to a gene: 25. The CDR3 loop is CSGSPPWTGGPIGNTEAFF. Here the CDR3 DNA reads TGCAGCGGCTCGCCCCCCTGGACAGGCGGGCCGATTGGAAACACTGAAGCTTTCTTT.

This clonotype was observed a handful of times. CDR3 coding DNA: TGTGCCAGCAGCTTAGGGGACAGACCAATTTCACCCCTCCACTTT. Translating gives CASSLGDRPISPLHF. The chain recombines TRBV7-2 with TRBJ1-6, with 7 bases aligning to TRBD1. Germline loops: CDR1 SGHTA, CDR2 FQGNSA. This CDR3 region has 15 residues. V lost 1 base to trimming and J lost 9 bases; unmatched junction nucleotides: 6.

The chain joins TRBV2 to TRBJ2-4, with 7 bases aligning to TRBD1. The CDR3 is 14 residues long. Trimming cost V 7 bases and J 6 bases; bases outside gene matches: 9. The germline V gene has CDR1 SNHLY and CDR2 FYNNEI. CDR3 nucleotide sequence: TGTGCCAGCATCGGGTTAGAGGGGGCAAACATTCAGTACTTC. Protein sequence: CASIGLEGANIQYF.

This chain uses TRBV10-3 with TRBJ1-3; TRBD1 might be the D (5 bases). Germline V lookup: CDR1 ENHRY, CDR2 SYGVKD. The CDR3 runs 14 residues. V was cut by 10 bases and J by 7 bases, with 20 bases left in between. CDR3: CASRSPGKLNTIYF. The CDR3 coding sequence is TGTGCCAGCAGATCGCCAGGGAAGCTGAACACCATATATTTT.

The CDR3 nucleotides are TGTGCCAGCAGAGGGACAGGGGCTTCCCTGCCCCAGCATTTT. Translated: CASRGTGASLPQHF. The gene calls are TRBV10-3 and TRBJ1-5, with 10 bases that match TRBD1. In germline, CDR1 is ENHRY, CDR2 SYGVKD. The CDR3 sequence is 14 residues long. Unmatched junction bases numbered 12, after V lost 10 bases and J lost 9 bases.